The entry that follows covers one T cell receptor (beta chain) sequence. The repertoire was sequenced with immunoSEQ multiplex PCR; TCRdb's copy has only in-frame clones and lacks some. The profile shows tens of thousands of clones, less than 95% of them singletons. The data are from a study of OX40 agonist ivuxolimab in advanced cancers. Deletions cut 5 bases from V and 7 bases from J, with 11 bases between. The CDR3 spans 12 residues. Germline-derived CDR1 and CDR2 are SEHNR and FQNEAQ (reference sequence). The clonotype comes from an adult with an advanced solid tumor such as melanoma, head and neck, liver or kidney cancer. The sample was CD4+ or CD8+ T cells sorted from blood, taken in a trial of the OX40 agonist ivuxolimab. The gene calls are TRBV7-9 and TRBJ1-1; possibly TRBD1 for D (5 bases). CDR3 in DNA: TGTGCCAGCAGCCCGGGGACGCTTGAAGCTTTCTTT. Residues: CASSPGTLEAFF.